This entry lists 12 T cell receptor beta chains sequenced from one sample in a study of T cell changes during pregnancy in multiple sclerosis. Generated by immunoSEQ multiplex PCR, the TCRdb table keeps only in-frame clones and is missing some. In the table there are 70,000 to 100,000 clones, 90% to 95% of which are singletons. The specimen comprised peripheral blood, sampled in the first trimester of pregnancy. The origin of the receptors is a female donor with multiple sclerosis, enrolled in a pregnancy study.

This chain links TRBV5-1 with TRBJ2-5; D is ambiguous. CDR3 length equals 13 residues. The V gene lost 0 bases and the J gene lost 5 bases, with 8 bases spanning the gap. The germline CDR1 and CDR2 sequences are SGHRS and YFSETQ. The CDR3 protein is CASSLGQRETQYF. Written as DNA, the CDR3 is TGCGCCAGCAGCTTGGGCCAGAGGGAGACCCAGTACTTC.

The chain links TRBV28 to TRBJ1-2; D is perhaps TRBD1 (6 bases). The ends were cut back, 10 bases at V and 8 bases at J, with 20 bases in the middle. The CDR3 sequence is 13 residues long. Germline V gene lookup returns CDR1 MDHEN and CDR2 SYDVKM. CDR3 DNA sequence: TGTGCCACTCCGGGACAAGGACCTTTCGGCTACACCTTC. Protein sequence: CATPGQGPFGYTF.

This chain links TRBV19 with TRBJ2-7, with 8 bases identical to TRBD1. The CDR3 sequence is 15 residues long. V dropped 4 bases and J dropped 2; count of bases not matched to a gene: 7. Germline values: CDR1 LNHDA, CDR2 SQIVND (reference sequence). This chain's CDR3 is CASSSRDRPPYEQYF. CDR3 in DNA: TGTGCCAGTAGTAGCCGGGACAGGCCCCCCTACGAGCAGTACTTC.

The chain employs TRBV18 and TRBJ2-2; perhaps TRBD2 as D (6 bases). Germline V gene lookup returns CDR1 KGHSH and CDR2 LQKENI. Trimming pared 6 bases from V and 2 bases from J, leaving 16 bases between. This CDR3 contains 16 residues. CDR3 residues: CASSQFGTSNTGELFF. In DNA, the CDR3 is TGTGCCAGCTCCCAATTCGGGACTTCTAACACCGGGGAGCTGTTTTTT.

The chain carries TRBV11-2 and TRBJ2-5; 9 bases align to TRBD2. V shed 6 bases and J 7 bases; nucleotides not matched to a gene: 21. CDR1 is SGHAT, CDR2 FQNNGV, per germline. The CDR3 consists of 18 residues. The CDR3 bases are TGTGCCAGCAGTCAGATCCTCGTGCTAGCGGGAACTGGGTGGACCCAGTACTTC. Its translation: CASSQILVLAGTGWTQYF.

The chain employs TRBV25-1 and TRBJ2-2; 7 bases map to TRBD1. Trimming at V came to 3 bases and at J to 4 bases, leaving 5 bases not matched to a gene. Looked up from germline, CDR1 is MGHDK and CDR2 is SYGVNS. The CDR3 covers 15 residues. The CDR3, as DNA: TGTGCCAGCAGTGACGACAGGGCGGGCACCGGGGAGCTGTTTTTT. As protein: CASSDDRAGTGELFF.

The chain couples TRBV5-1 to TRBJ1-5, with a weak D call TRBD1 (5 bases). The germline V gene has CDR1 SGHRS and CDR2 YFSETQ. The CDR3 is made up of 14 amino acids. Trimming pared 2 bases from V and 5 bases from J, leaving 11 bases between. CDR3 residues: CASSFGGIDQPQHF. The DNA for the CDR3 is TGCGCCAGCAGCTTTGGGGGGATCGATCAGCCCCAGCATTTT.

The rearrangement links TRBV2 to TRBJ2-5; TRBD1 might be the D (6 bases). From germline, CDR1 is SNHLY and CDR2 FYNNEI. CDR3 length: 14 residues. Trimming cost V 2 bases and J 4 bases, with 11 bases left between them. DNA of the CDR3: TGTGCCAGCAGTGAACAGGGGCCGGGAGAGACCCAGTACTTC. Amino acids: CASSEQGPGETQYF.

The chain links TRBV7-2 to TRBJ2-7, with 8 bases that match TRBD2. The J segment lost 3 bases and the V segment lost 5 bases, leaving 6 bases of the junction unmatched. Germline V gene lookup returns CDR1 SGHTA and CDR2 FQGNSA. This CDR3 region has 14 residues. Here the CDR3 DNA reads TGTGCCAGCAGCCCCGGGGGGGGAGGCTACGAGCAGTACTTC. Translation: CASSPGGGGYEQYF.

The V gene is TRBV28, the J gene TRBJ2-1; 8 positions match TRBD2. Trimming took 4 bases from V and 8 from J; bases not matched to a gene: 13. The CDR3 runs 16 residues. Germline CDR1 reads MDHEN; CDR2 reads SYDVKM. The CDR3 coding sequence is TGTGCCAGCAGTTCGCCGACTAGCGCCGCAACGGATGAGCAGTTCTTC. Translating it yields CASSSPTSAATDEQFF.

CDR3 sequence reads: CASSPGQGIRTYEQYF. The CDR3 DNA follows: TGTGCCAGCAGCCCTGGACAGGGGATAAGGACCTACGAGCAGTACTTC. V usage is TRBV7-8 and J usage is TRBJ2-7, with 9 bases lining up with TRBD1. Germline CDR1 is SGHVS and CDR2 is FQNEAQ. The CDR3 is 16 amino acids. V lost 5 bases, J lost 2 bases, and 10 bases stayed unmatched. Full variable domain (rest looked up from reference TRBV7-8 and TRBJ2-7): GAGVSQSPRYKVAKRGQDVALRCDPISGHVSLFWYQQALGQGPEFLTYFQNEAQLDKSGLPSDRFFAERPEGSVSTLKIQRTQQEDSAVYLCASSPGQGIRTYEQYFGPGTRLTVT.

This chain links TRBV23-1 with TRBJ2-4, with 8 bases lining up with TRBD1. Being an ORF, TRBV23-1 has a function that is uncertain. The CDR3 is made up of 17 amino acids. With 7 bases clipped from V and 0 bases from J, the junction kept 11 bases outside the gene matches. CDR3 in DNA: TGCGCCAGCATTAGGCCGACAGGGGTCTTAGCCAAAAACATTCAGTACTTC. It specifies CASIRPTGVLAKNIQYF.